The clone carrying this T cell receptor (beta chain) was counted a few times. Germline assignment: CDR1 SGHDN and CDR2 FVKESK. This CDR3 comprises 15 residues. Between the trimmed V and J ends, which lost 1 base and 9 bases, there was a span of 17 bases. Per the authors' pipeline: Counts of nucleated cells, estimated from reference gene primer amplification, were obtained. Using immunoSEQ multiplex PCR, the repertoire was profiled, and TCRdb retains in-frame clones only, with some absent. V and J calls and clone size follow that table, whereas D and trimming were derived from the DNA. Among 280,000 or so clones listed, about 83% were seen once. The record originates from a study of blood T cell repertoires in COVID-19. Overall study context: The United States, Italy and Spain supplied acute and convalescent COVID-19 samples. Sources were T cells, B-cell-depleted T cells, or PBMCs; the material itself was cDNA or gDNA.

Sequencing was done on a sample of peripheral blood. This TCR was sampled from a woman in her forties or fifties who had recovered from COVID-19. V usage is TRBV14 and J usage is TRBJ2-3; D is possibly TRBD2 (5 bases). The CDR3 sequence is CASSQVGLPTLTQYF. In nucleotides, the CDR3 is TGTGCCAGCAGCCAAGTTGGACTCCCCACCCTCACGCAGTATTTT.